Only a few counts were recorded for the clone carrying this T cell receptor (beta chain). TCRdb keeps only in-frame clones here, not all; method: immunoSEQ multiplex PCR. The data contain 250,000 to 350,000 clones, approximately 91% of them singletons. These data are taken from a study of blood T cell repertoires in COVID-19. Recovered status applied to Cohort 3 donors who had two consecutive negative PCRs. It also applied to those with clearance or with symptom resolution. The CDR3 spans 12 residues. The V end lost 4 bases, the J end lost 8 bases, and 9 bases lay between the germline ends. CDR1 SGHRS and CDR2 YFSETQ come from the germline V gene.

The chain joins TRBV5-1 to TRBJ1-4; the D gene is possibly TRBD1 (6 bases). The specimen was PBMCs or T cells enriched from blood (not recorded which). The clonotype comes from a woman between 25 and 40 years old who had recovered from COVID-19. The CDR3 here is CASSPQGEKLFF. The CDR3 region has the DNA TGCGCCAGCAGCCCTCAGGGGGAAAAACTGTTTTTT.